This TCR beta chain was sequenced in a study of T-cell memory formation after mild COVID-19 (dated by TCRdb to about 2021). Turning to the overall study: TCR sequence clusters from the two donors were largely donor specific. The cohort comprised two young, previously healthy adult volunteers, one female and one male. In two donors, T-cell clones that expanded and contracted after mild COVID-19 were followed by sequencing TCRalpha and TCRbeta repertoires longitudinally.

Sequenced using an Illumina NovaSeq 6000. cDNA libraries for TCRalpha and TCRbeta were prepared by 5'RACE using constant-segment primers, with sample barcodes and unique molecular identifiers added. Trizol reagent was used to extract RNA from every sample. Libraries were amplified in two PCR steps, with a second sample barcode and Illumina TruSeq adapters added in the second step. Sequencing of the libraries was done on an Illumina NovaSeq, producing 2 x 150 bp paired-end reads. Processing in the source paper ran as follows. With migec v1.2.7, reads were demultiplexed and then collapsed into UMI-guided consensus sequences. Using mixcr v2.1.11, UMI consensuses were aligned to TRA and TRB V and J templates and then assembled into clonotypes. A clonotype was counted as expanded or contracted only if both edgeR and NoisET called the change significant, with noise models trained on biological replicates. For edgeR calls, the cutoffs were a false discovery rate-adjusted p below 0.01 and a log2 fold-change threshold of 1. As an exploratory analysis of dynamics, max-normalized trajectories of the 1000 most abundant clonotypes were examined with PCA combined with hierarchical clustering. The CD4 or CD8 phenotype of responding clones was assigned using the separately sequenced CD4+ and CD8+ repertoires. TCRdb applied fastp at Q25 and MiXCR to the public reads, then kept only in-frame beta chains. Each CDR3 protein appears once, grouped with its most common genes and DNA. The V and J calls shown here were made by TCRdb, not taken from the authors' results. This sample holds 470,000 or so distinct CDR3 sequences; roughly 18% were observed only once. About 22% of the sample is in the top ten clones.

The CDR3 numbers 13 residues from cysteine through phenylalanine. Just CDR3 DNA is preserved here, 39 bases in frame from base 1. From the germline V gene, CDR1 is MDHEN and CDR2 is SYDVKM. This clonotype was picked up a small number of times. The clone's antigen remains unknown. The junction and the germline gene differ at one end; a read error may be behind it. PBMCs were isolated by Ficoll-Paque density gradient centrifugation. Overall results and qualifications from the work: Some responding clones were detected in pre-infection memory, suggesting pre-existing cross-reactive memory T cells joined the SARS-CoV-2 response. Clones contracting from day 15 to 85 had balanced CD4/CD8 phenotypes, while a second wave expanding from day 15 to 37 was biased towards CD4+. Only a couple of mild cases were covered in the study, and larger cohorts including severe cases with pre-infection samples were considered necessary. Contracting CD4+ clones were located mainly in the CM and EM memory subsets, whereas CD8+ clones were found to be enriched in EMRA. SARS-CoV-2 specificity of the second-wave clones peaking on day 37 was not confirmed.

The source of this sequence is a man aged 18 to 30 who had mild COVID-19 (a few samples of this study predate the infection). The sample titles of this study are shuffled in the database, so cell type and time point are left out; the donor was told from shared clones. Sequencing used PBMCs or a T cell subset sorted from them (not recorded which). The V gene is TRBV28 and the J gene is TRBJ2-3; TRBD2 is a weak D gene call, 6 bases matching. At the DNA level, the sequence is TGTGCCAGCAGTTTCACTAGCAGAGATACGCAGTATTTT. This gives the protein CASSFTSRDTQYF.